This TCR beta chain emerged from a study of blood T cell repertoires in COVID-19 (dated by TCRdb to about 2020). Background on the whole study: The collaborator samples originated in the United States, Italy and Spain and spanned the acute and convalescent phases of COVID-19. Nearly every sample came with metadata listing a de-identified subject ID, COVID-19 status, age in years and sex. Samples came from the ongoing ImmuneRACE study (first 160 participants) plus 1,254 subjects from 6 global collaborators. The repertoires were released in a freely available public database intended as a resource for research on the immune response to SARS-CoV-2. Where available, HLA class I and class II types were taken from metadata supplied by the sample provider and were not determined by assay-based typing. The material from the prospective study consisted of cDNA or gDNA derived from T cells, B-cell-depleted T cells, or PBMCs. Deeply sampled blood TCRbeta repertoires from subjects exposed to, actively infected with, or recovered from COVID-19 were included in the dataset. On the study overall, not on this receptor specifically: How much clinical and demographic metadata was included differed by source and by participant, and the metadata was provided uncurated.

For this clone: What antigen it recognizes has not been identified. Within one base of it there is no much larger clone, and no base qualities were kept.

The immunoSEQ Assay, a bias-controlled multiplex PCR, was used to amplify TCRbeta CDR3 regions from genomic DNA. As for how the authors treated the data: The number of nucleated cells in each sample was estimated from the amplification of reference gene primers within the assay. To quantify the absolute abundance of each unique TCRbeta CDR3 rearrangement, sequence reads were collapsed and filtered. For each sample, productive Simpson clonality was calculated as the square root of Simpson's diversity index across productive rearrangements. TCRdb limited this immuneACCESS table to in-frame rearrangements with V and J called. A share of clones is missing; checked studies link under half to unresolved V genes, and the rest is unexplained. The DNA was the basis for D and trimming; V, J and clone size are from that table. This sample gives about 400,000 clones in total; about 90% of them show up just once. The ten most abundant clones make up 1.7% of the sample.

CDR1 and CDR2 were assigned from the germline V gene as MNHEY and SVGEGT. Reading from cysteine to phenylalanine, the CDR3 counts 19 amino acids. Here the CDR3 DNA is all that survives: 57 bases in frame from base 1. Trimming removed 0 bases from V and 3 bases from J; the gene matches leave 16 bases unexplained. Participants in the prospective study were aged about 18 to 89 years, lived in 24 United States geographic areas, and enrolled through a virtual design. In the prospective study, cohorts were assigned on the basis of participant-reported clinical history obtained from a screening survey and a study questionnaire. ImmuneRACE Cohort 3 recovered participants were defined by two consecutive negative NP/OP PCR tests, healthcare professional clearance, or symptom resolution. Mobile phlebotomists in the prospective study collected whole blood, serum and a nasopharyngeal or oropharyngeal swab from every participant. Over a 2-month period, participants in the prospective study had the option of providing additional blood draws and questionnaires. Before DNA extraction, blood samples from the prospective study were shipped at room temperature or frozen.

The sample taken for sequencing was PBMCs or T cells enriched from blood (not recorded which). The chain is encoded by TRBV6-2 or TRBV6-3 joined to TRBJ1-2; TRBD1 aligns with 7 central bases. The sequence was collected from a woman aged 30 to 39 who had recovered from COVID-19. DNA sequence: TGTGCCAGCAGTTACTCGCCTATTGAGACAGGGAAATTTGACTATGGCTACACCTTC. It codes for CASSYSPIETGKFDYGYTF.